This passage covers 18 T cell receptor beta chains from one sample sequenced in a study of blood T cells in healthy people across ages. It was with a sample-barcoded 5' primer and a J-beta primer mix that a second PCR of about 7 to 12 cycles was run. TCRdb re-derived calls from the 5' RACE reads in MiXCR, one entry per CDR3 protein. Of 750,000 or so distinct CDR3 sequences listed, 20% to 30% are singletons. This same sample was also part of a study on T cells of mothers and their children.

Sequencing was carried out using blood. These receptors were taken from a boy between 10 and 17 years old in good health.

The chain carries TRBV7-2 and TRBJ2-7; tentatively, D is TRBD1 (5 bases). The CDR3 covers 16 residues. Germline CDR1 is SGHTA and CDR2 is FQGNSA. The V and J ends lost 1 base and 0 bases respectively, with 13 bases between them. The CDR3 here is CASSLDSARASYEQYF. The CDR3 nucleotides are TGTGCCAGCAGCTTAGATTCGGCCAGGGCCTCCTACGAGCAGTACTTC. The variable domain in full, with the rest retrieved from reference TRBV7-2 and TRBJ2-7, is GAGVSQSPSNKVTEKGKDVELRCDPISGHTALYWYRQSLGQGLEFLIYFQGNSAPDKSGLPSDRFSAERTGGSVSTLTIQRTQQEDSAVYLCASSLDSARASYEQYFGPGTRLTVT.

V is TRBV3-1 and J is TRBJ2-2; D gene unclear. Trimming pared 0 bases from V and 7 bases from J, leaving 9 bases between. The CDR3 contains 14 residues. Germline CDR1 is LGHDT and CDR2 is YNNKEL (reference sequence). The CDR3 sequence is CASSQEVARGELFF. Here the CDR3 DNA reads TGTGCCAGCAGCCAAGAGGTGGCGCGCGGGGAGCTGTTTTTT.

The J gene is TRBJ1-4, the V gene TRBV7-9; D is possibly TRBD1 (5 bases). This CDR3 has 14 residues. Looked up from germline, CDR1 is SEHNR and CDR2 is FQNEAQ (reference sequence). The V end lost 8 bases, the J end lost 7 bases, and 17 bases lay between the germline ends. DNA for the CDR3: TGTGCCAGCCGCCCCGGGGGTCTCGGTGAAAAACTGTTTTTT. Protein product: CASRPGGLGEKLFF.

The chain uses TRBV4-2 and TRBJ1-1; maybe TRBD1 (5 bases). The length of the CDR3 is 15 residues. Trimming stripped 4 bases from V and 4 bases from J, with 16 bases between. Germline V CDR1 and CDR2: LGHNA, YNFKEQ. CDR3 in amino acids: CASSREARVRTEAFF. CDR3 bases: TGTGCCAGCAGCCGCGAGGCCAGGGTTCGCACTGAAGCTTTCTTT.

This clonotype was found a few times. The chain employs TRBV7-6 and TRBJ2-1; TRBD1 matches at 10 bases. From germline, CDR1 is SGHVS and CDR2 FNYEAQ. J lost 3 bases, V lost 1 base, and 18 bases had no gene match. CDR3 length equals 21 residues. The CDR3 bases are TGTGCCAGCAGCTTAGTGTTACCGGGACAGGGGCCCGCGGGACTCTACAATGAGCAGTTCTTC. Amino acids: CASSLVLPGQGPAGLYNEQFF.

This clonotype has only a few counts. The V gene is TRBV7-9, the J gene TRBJ2-2; D call uncertain. The CDR3 loop spans 16 amino acids. Germline assignment: CDR1 SEHNR and CDR2 FQNEAQ (reference sequence). With 2 bases removed from V and 4 bases from J, the gap between germline ends came to 14 bases. The CDR3: CASSLWGDKLTGELFF. The CDR3 nucleotides read TGTGCCAGCAGCTTATGGGGTGACAAGCTCACCGGGGAGCTGTTTTTT.

There are a few counts of this clonotype. V gene TRBV5-1 combines with J gene TRBJ2-1, with D tentatively TRBD1 or TRBD2 (6 bases each). V gave up 7 bases and J gave up 8 bases, with 19 bases separating them. This CDR3 region has 14 residues. The germline CDR1 and CDR2 sequences are SGHRS and YFSETQ. The CDR3 sequence: CASRDLSGADEQFF. CDR3 DNA sequence: TGCGCCAGCCGAGATTTATCGGGGGCCGATGAGCAGTTCTTC. The entire variable domain, with the rest obtained from reference TRBV5-1 and TRBJ2-1, is as follows: KAGVTQTPRYLIKTRGQQVTLSCSPISGHRSVSWYQQTPGQGLQFLFEYFSETQRNKGNFPGRFSGRQFSNSRSEMNVSTLELGDSALYLCASRDLSGADEQFFGPGTRLTVL.

The CDR3 nucleotides are TGTGCCATCAGTGAGTCAGAGTTACATCCGACCTACGAGCAGTACTTC. Translation gives CAISESELHPTYEQYF. V is TRBV10-3 and J is TRBJ2-7, with D unclear. The germline V and J ends were trimmed by 0 bases and 2 bases, with 14 bases remaining between them. The CDR3 totals 16 residues. Germline CDR1 reads ENHRY; CDR2 reads SYGVKD.

This clonotype showed up many times. The chain links TRBV5-1 to TRBJ2-2; no firm D call. The CDR3 sequence is 13 residues long. CDR1 is SGHRS, CDR2 YFSETQ, per germline. V gave up 5 bases and J gave up 2 bases, with 7 bases separating them. The CDR3 is CASSQDNTGELFF. The DNA of the CDR3 is TGCGCCAGCAGTCAGGATAACACCGGGGAGCTGTTTTTT.

V gene TRBV4-1 combines with J gene TRBJ2-5; D is possibly TRBD1 or TRBD2 (5 bases each). The J call may be mistaken, given a closer DNA end match to TRBJ2-7. Germline V lookup: CDR1 MGHRA, CDR2 YSYEKL. This CDR3 region has 15 residues. The CDR3 DNA is TGCGCCAGCAGCCAAGTGCCAGGGAGCTCCTACGAGCAGTACTTC. This sequence encodes CASSQVPGSSYEQYF.

This clonotype was seen a single time. The chain combines TRBV10-3 with TRBJ2-3, with 7 nucleotides matching TRBD1. This CDR3 region has 13 residues. Trimming removed 2 bases from V and 10 bases from J; junction bases left unmatched: 6. CDR1 and CDR2 from the germline V gene are ENHRY and SYGVKD. CDR3 in amino acids: CAISEDGQVPQYF. The DNA for the CDR3 is TGTGCCATCAGTGAGGACGGACAGGTTCCGCAGTATTTT.

This clonotype turned up a few times. J is TRBJ2-2 and V is TRBV29-1; the match to TRBD2 covers 7 bases. The CDR3 spans 11 residues. The germline V gene has CDR1 SQVTM and CDR2 ANQGSEA. The J segment lost 6 bases and the V segment lost 7 bases, leaving 2 bases of the junction unmatched. CDR3 nucleotide sequence: TGCAGCGCCGGGGGGTCCGGGGAGCTGTTTTTT. Translating gives CSAGGSGELFF.

J is TRBJ2-2 and V is TRBV6-6; no clear D gene. The V gene's germline CDR1 is MNHNY and CDR2 SVGAGI (reference sequence). CDR3 length: 12 amino acids. V was clipped by 2 bases and J by 6 bases, with 4 bases between them. In nucleotides, the CDR3 is TGTGCCAGCAGTTACATGGCCGGGGAGCTGTTTTTT. It translates to CASSYMAGELFF.

A few counts support this clonotype. J is TRBJ2-1 and V is TRBV14; a weak D match, TRBD1 (5 bases). Germline values: CDR1 SGHDN, CDR2 FVKESK. There are 13 residues in the CDR3. Trimming left V 2 bases short and J 5 bases short, with 7 bases between. The CDR3 DNA is TGTGCCAGCAGCCAATACAGGAACAATGAGCAGTTCTTC. Amino acid sequence: CASSQYRNNEQFF.

J is TRBJ1-2 and V is TRBV12-3 or TRBV12-4; TRBD1 aligns across 8 bases. Trimming took 4 bases from V and 6 from J; bases not matched to a gene: 4. The CDR3 loop spans 13 amino acids. CDR3 residues: CASSSRQGHGYTF. CDR3 DNA sequence: TGTGCCAGCAGTTCCAGACAGGGGCATGGCTACACCTTC.

This clonotype came up a few times. For the CDR3, the DNA is TGTGCCAGCAGGCCCCGTTCCGGGACTAGAAACAATGAGCAGTTCTTC. As protein: CASRPRSGTRNNEQFF. V is TRBV6-1 and J is TRBJ2-5; 8 bases align to TRBD2. The end of the DNA fits TRBJ2-1 better, so the J call may be wrong. The CDR3 is 16 amino acids. The V gene's germline CDR1 is MNHNS and CDR2 SASEGT.

The chain carries TRBV6-5 and TRBJ2-7; 7 nucleotides line up with TRBD1. Germline V lookup: CDR1 MNHEY, CDR2 SVGAGI. CDR3 length: 14 amino acids. After removal of 2 bases from V and 4 bases from J, the junction contained 5 bases not matched to a gene. CDR3 sequence: CASSYRDSEYEQYF. The DNA for the CDR3 is TGTGCCAGCAGTTACAGGGACAGCGAATACGAGCAGTACTTC.

A few counts support this clonotype. The rearrangement joins TRBV29-1 to TRBJ1-2, with D perhaps matching TRBD1 (6 bases). CDR3 length: 13 residues. V was pared by 3 bases and J by 7 bases, with 15 bases between. The V gene's germline CDR1 is SQVTM and CDR2 ANQGSEA. The CDR3 region is CSVEGPGEPGYTF. As DNA, the CDR3 is TGCAGCGTTGAGGGGCCAGGGGAGCCTGGCTACACCTTC.